The following is a T cell receptor (beta chain) sequence with its context. 60 Vbeta and 13 Jbeta primers were used in PCR. Measured with immunoSEQ multiplex PCR; TCRdb has only the in-frame clones, and not every one. Altogether about 130,000 clones are present, about 74% being singletons, with the ten largest covering over 2%. Germline CDR1 and CDR2: KGHSH and LQKENI. The trim removed 3 bases at V and 3 bases at J, leaving 7 bases unmatched. The CDR3 is 17 amino acids. The data were taken from a study of cytomegalovirus exposure and HLA in healthy donors. Sequenced: PBMCs. The V gene is TRBV18, the J gene TRBJ2-1; 11 nucleotides match TRBD2. This clonotype was sampled from a young man in good health and CMV-seronegative. The CDR3 coding sequence is TGTGCCAGCTCACCGACTAGCGGGAACCGTAACTACAATGAGCAGTTCTTC. Translated, it gives CASSPTSGNRNYNEQFF. The whole variable domain, remainder taken from reference TRBV18 and TRBJ2-1, is NAGVMQNPRHLVRRRGQEARLRCSPMKGHSHVYWYRQLPEEGLKFMVYLQKENIIDESGMPKERFSAEFPKEGPSILRIQQVVRGDSAAYFCASSPTSGNRNYNEQFFGPGTRLTVL.